This record looks at one T cell receptor (beta chain) sequence and its context. The antigen is undetermined. Researchers built TCR beta cDNA using 5'RACE template switching with UMIs. TCRdb reprocessed the 5' RACE reads and keeps a single row for each CDR3 protein, giving no DNA. The sample holds 200,000 to 300,000 distinct CDR3 sequences. This sample is drawn from a study of T cells expressing NK-cell markers. Overall study context: The authors derived TCR beta repertoires from sorted CD3+CD56+NKG2C+, CD3+CD56+NKG2C- and CD3+CD56-NKG2C+ T cells.

Study findings and constraints: CD8+ T cells in over five donors included dominant NKG2C+ clonotypes at 1.0-7.0%. A few of the donors also had these clonotypes leading their CD3+CD56-NKG2C+ fraction.

The TCR was taken from a woman between 18 and 69 years old in good health. The sequencing input was blood T cells: a sorted CD56 or NKG2C T cell subset, CD4+ or CD8+ T cells, or bulk PBMC T cells (not recorded which).

The CDR3 reads CASSLVSGDTEAFF. J is TRBJ1-1 and V is TRBV7-3. The CDR3 has 14 amino acids. Germline values: CDR1 SGHTA, CDR2 FQGTGA. Complete variable domain (other parts from reference TRBV7-3 and TRBJ1-1): GAGVSQTPSNKVTEKGKYVELRCDPISGHTALYWYRQSLGQGPEFLIYFQGTGAADDSGLPNDRFFAVRPEGSVSTLKIQRTERGDSAVYLCASSLVSGDTEAFFGQGTRLTVV.